This T cell receptor beta chain is drawn from a study of CXCR3-negative and CXCR3-positive naive CD8 T cells. Study information: The dataset comprises approximately 140 million TRB reads in total, with about 1.5 +/- 0.3 million reads per library. Study-wide findings and caveats: CXCR3-expressing naive cells carried TRB CDR3s more hydrophobic than those of CXCR3-negative naive cells. Within a donor, both naive subsets shared TRBV-TRBJ usage, unlike memory cells. With surface CD5 comparable between naive subsets, TCR strength was estimated using properties derived from the TRB CDR3.

Libraries were UMI-labeled 5' RACE TRB cDNA. TCRdb reprocessed the 5' RACE reads; each CDR3 protein has one entry and no DNA is given. Recorded here are about 84,000 distinct CDR3 sequences; the top ten clones represent roughly 0.59%. Looked up from germline, CDR1 is MDHEN and CDR2 is SYDVKM. The CDR3 runs to 13 residues. As concerns this clonotype: Antigen unknown.

The TCR originated in a human donor in good health. Some clones in this sample may be carry-over from other donors' samples. Sequencing was done on a sample of naive CXCR3+ CD8+ T cells from blood. Specified subset: CD45RO-CCR7+CD27+CD95- naive CD8+ T cells expressing CXCR3 (TNR3+). The chain combines TRBV28 with TRBJ2-1; TCRdb selects TRBD1, and the lack of DNA leaves this call unchecked. Here the CDR3 reads CASRGPRDNEQFF. The full variable domain, with the rest looked up from reference TRBV28 and TRBJ2-1, is DVKVTQSSRYLVKRTGEKVFLECVQDMDHENMFWYRQDPGLGLRLIYFSYDVKMKEKGDIPEGYSVSREKKERFSLILESASTNQTSMYLCASRGPRDNEQFFGPGTRLTVL.